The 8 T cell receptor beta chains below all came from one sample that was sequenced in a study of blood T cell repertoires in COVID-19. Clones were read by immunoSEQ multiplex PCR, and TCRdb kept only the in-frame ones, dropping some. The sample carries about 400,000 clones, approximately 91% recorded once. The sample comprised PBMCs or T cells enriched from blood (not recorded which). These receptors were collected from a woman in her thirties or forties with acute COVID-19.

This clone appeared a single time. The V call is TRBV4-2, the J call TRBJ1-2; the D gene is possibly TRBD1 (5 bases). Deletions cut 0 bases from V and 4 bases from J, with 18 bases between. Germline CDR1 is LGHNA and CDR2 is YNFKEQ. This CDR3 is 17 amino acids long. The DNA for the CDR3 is TGTGCCAGCAGCCAAGATATCCTGGCGGGGCAAATCTATGGCTACACCTTC. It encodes CASSQDILAGQIYGYTF.

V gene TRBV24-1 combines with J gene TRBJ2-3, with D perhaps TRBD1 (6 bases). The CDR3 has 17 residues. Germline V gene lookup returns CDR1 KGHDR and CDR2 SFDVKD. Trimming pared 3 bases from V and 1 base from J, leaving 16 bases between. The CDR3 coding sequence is TGTGCCACCAGTGATGTTAAACCGGGACATCGCACAGATACGCAGTATTTT. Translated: CATSDVKPGHRTDTQYF.

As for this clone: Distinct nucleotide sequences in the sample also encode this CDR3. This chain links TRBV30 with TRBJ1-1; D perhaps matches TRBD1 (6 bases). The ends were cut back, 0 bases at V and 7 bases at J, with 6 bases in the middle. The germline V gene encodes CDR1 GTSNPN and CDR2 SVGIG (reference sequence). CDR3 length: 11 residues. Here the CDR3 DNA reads TGTGCCTGGAGTGTCAGGGGTGAAGCTTTCTTT. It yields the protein CAWSVRGEAFF.

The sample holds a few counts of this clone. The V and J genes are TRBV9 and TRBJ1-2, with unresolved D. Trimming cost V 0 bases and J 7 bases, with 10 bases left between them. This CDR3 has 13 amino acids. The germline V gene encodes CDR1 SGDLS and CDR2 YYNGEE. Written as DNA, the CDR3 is TGTGCCAGCAGCGTAGGGAGTTCGGGTGGCTACACCTTC. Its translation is CASSVGSSGGYTF.

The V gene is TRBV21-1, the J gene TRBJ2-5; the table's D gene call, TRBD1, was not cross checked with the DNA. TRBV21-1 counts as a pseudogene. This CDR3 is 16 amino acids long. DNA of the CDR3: TGTGCCAGCAGCGGACGACAGGGGGTGAACCAAGAGACCCAGTACTTC. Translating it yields CASSGRQGVNQETQYF.

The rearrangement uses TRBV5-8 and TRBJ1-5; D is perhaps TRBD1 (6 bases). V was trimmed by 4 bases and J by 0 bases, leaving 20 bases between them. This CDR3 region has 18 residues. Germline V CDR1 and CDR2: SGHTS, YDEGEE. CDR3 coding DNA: TGTGCCAGCAGCCCGGGCCGGGACAAGGAAAATAGCAATCAGCCCCAGCATTTT. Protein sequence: CASSPGRDKENSNQPQHF.

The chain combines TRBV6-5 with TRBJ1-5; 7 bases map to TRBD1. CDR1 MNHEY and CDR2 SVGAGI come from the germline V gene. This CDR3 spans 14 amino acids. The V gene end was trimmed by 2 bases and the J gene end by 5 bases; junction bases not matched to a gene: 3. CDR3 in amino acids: CASSYGTDDQPQHF. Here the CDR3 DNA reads TGTGCCAGCAGTTACGGGACAGACGATCAGCCCCAGCATTTT.

This CDR3 is CATSDKSGGLTDTQYF. The CDR3 DNA reads as TGTGCCACCAGTGATAAATCGGGGGGCCTCACAGATACGCAGTATTTT. The chain links TRBV24-1 to TRBJ2-3; a weak D match, TRBD2 (7 bases). CDR3 length equals 16 residues. The V gene lost 3 bases and the J gene lost 2 bases, with 14 bases spanning the gap. From germline, CDR1 is KGHDR and CDR2 SFDVKD.